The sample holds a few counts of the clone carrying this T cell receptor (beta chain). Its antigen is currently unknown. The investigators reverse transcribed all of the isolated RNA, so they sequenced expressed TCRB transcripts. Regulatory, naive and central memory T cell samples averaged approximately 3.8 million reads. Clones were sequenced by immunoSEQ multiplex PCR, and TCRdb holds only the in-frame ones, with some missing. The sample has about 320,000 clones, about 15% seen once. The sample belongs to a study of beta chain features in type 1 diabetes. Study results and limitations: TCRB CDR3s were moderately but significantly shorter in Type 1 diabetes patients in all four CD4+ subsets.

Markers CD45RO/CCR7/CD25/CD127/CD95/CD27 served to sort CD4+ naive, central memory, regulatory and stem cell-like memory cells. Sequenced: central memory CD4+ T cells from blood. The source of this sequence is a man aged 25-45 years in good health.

CDR3 DNA: TGTGCCAGCAGTGATCCTCTCGGTGGATACACTGAAGCTTTCTTT. This gives the protein CASSDPLGGYTEAFF. This sequence joins TRBV6-4 and TRBJ1-1; no clear D. The CDR3 runs 15 residues. From germline, CDR1 is MRHNA and CDR2 SNTAGT. V was shortened by 3 bases and J by 3 bases, with 14 bases between the two germline ends.